This T cell receptor beta chain was recovered during a study of CD8+ T cells in alopecia areata. Findings and limits, study-wide: There were also resident alphabeta T cells of normal skin sequenced in scalp samples.

Peripheral blood, together with lesional scalp punch biopsies, was collected from alopecia areata patients. Separation by sorting yielded CD4+ and CD8+ T cells from PBMCs. The CDR3 is 12 amino acids. CDR1 and CDR2 (germline): MNHNY, SVGAGI (reference sequence). Trimming left V 4 bases short and J 3 bases short, with 7 bases between. On this clone: Antigen specificity is unknown.

As the sequencing template, cDNA was produced by extracting RNA and reverse transcribing it. TCRdb's copy holds only in-frame clones and misses some; the assay was immunoSEQ multiplex PCR. The sample lists roughly 170,000 clones; 50% to 75% were seen once. The genes are TRBV6-6 and TRBJ2-7; D not resolved. This material consisted of CD4+ T cells sorted from blood, taken at week 0. The TCR originated in a human donor with alopecia areata. CDR3 protein: CASSSLNYEQYF. DNA of the CDR3: TGTGCCAGCAGTTCCCTAAACTACGAGCAGTACTTC.